This TCR beta chain stems from a study of tumor-infiltrating lymphocytes in glioblastoma multiforme. Germline V gene data show CDR1 as SGHDT and CDR2 as YYEEEE. CDR3 length: 16 residues. V was shortened by 0 bases and J by 0 bases, with 12 bases between the two germline ends. Multiple V-beta primers and a C-beta primer amplified TCRB from RNA. TCRdb ran MiXCR on the multiplex PCR reads and lists one entry per CDR3 protein. The profile shows about 13,000 distinct CDR3 sequences, 64% of them singletons. The TCR was taken from a male donor with glioblastoma. The sequencing input was brain tumor tissue. The genes are TRBV5-6 and TRBJ2-5; a weak D match, TRBD2 (5 bases). The CDR3 region has the DNA TGTGCCAGCAGCTTGGTGATGGCGGGCTACCAAGAGACCCAGTACTTC. This gives the protein CASSLVMAGYQETQYF.